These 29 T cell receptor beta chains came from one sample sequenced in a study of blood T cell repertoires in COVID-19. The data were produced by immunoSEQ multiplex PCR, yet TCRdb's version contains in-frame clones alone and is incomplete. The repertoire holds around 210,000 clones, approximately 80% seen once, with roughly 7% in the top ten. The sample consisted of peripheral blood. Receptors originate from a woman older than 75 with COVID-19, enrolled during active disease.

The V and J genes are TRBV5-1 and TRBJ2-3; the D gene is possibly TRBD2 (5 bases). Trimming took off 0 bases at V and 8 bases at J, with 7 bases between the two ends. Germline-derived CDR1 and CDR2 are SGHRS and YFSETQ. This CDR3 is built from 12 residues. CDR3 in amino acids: CASSLEAGTQYF. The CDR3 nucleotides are TGCGCCAGCAGCTTGGAGGCGGGTACGCAGTATTTT.

CDR3 sequence (DNA): TGTGCCAGCAGTGAACTAGGGGGCGCCTCACAGCCCCAGCATTTT. Protein sequence: CASSELGGASQPQHF. This chain connects TRBV2 to TRBJ1-5; 7 nucleotides line up with TRBD1. This CDR3 is 15 amino acids long. With 2 bases clipped from V and 7 bases from J, the junction kept 8 bases outside the gene matches. In germline, CDR1 is SNHLY, CDR2 FYNNEI.

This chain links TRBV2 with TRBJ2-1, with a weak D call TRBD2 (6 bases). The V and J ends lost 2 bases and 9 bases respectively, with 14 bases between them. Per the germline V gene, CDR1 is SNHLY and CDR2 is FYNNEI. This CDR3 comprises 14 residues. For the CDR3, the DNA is TGTGCCAGCAGTGAACCAGGGAGGCTGGTTGAGCAGTTCTTC. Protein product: CASSEPGRLVEQFF.

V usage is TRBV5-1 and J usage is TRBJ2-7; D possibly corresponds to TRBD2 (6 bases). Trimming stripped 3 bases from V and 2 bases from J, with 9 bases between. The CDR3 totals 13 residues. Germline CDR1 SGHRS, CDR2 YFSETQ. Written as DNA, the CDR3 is TGCGCCAGCAGCTACGGGGGTACCTACGAGCAGTACTTC. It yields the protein CASSYGGTYEQYF. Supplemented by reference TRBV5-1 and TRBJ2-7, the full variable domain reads KAGVTQTPRYLIKTRGQQVTLSCSPISGHRSVSWYQQTPGQGLQFLFEYFSETQRNKGNFPGRFSGRQFSNSRSEMNVSTLELGDSALYLCASSYGGTYEQYFGPGTRLTVT.

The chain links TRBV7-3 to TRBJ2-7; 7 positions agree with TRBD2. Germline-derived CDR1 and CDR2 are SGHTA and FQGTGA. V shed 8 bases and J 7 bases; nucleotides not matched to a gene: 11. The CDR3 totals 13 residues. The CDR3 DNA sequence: TGTGCCAGCTCCCCGGGAGGCCGGAGGGAGCAGTACTTC. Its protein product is CASSPGGRREQYF.

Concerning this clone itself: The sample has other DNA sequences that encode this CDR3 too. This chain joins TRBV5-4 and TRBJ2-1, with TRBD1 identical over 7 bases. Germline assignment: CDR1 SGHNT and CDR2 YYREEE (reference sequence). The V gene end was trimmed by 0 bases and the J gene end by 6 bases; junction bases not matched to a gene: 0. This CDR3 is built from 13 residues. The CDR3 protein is CASSLAGGNEQFF. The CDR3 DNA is TGTGCCAGCAGCTTGGCAGGGGGCAATGAGCAGTTCTTC.

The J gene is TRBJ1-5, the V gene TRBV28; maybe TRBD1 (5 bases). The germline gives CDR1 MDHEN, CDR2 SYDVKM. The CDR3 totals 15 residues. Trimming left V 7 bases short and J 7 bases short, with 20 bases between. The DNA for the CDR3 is TGTGCCAGCACCCTTCGGAGGGGAGGAGGCCAGCCCCAGCATTTT. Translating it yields CASTLRRGGGQPQHF.

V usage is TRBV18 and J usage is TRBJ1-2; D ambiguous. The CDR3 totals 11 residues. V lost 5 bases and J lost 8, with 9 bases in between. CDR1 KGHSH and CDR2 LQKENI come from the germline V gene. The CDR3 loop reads CASSDRAGYTF. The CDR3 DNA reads TGTGCCAGCTCAGATCGAGCGGGCTACACCTTC. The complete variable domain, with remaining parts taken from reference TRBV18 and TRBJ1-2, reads NAGVMQNPRHLVRRRGQEARLRCSPMKGHSHVYWYRQLPEEGLKFMVYLQKENIIDESGMPKERFSAEFPKEGPSILRIQQVVRGDSAAYFCASSDRAGYTFGSGTRLTVV.

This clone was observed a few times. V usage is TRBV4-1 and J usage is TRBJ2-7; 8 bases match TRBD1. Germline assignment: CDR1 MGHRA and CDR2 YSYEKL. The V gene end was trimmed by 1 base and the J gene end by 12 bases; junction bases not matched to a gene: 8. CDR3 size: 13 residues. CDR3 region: CASSQASTGVLYF. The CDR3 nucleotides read TGCGCCAGCAGCCAAGCGTCGACAGGGGTTCTGTACTTC.

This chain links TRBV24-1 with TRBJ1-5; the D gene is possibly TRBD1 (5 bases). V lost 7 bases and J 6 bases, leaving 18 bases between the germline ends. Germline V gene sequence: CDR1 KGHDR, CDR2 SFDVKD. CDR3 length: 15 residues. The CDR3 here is CATRPSGCPLQPQHF. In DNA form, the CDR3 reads TGTGCCACCAGACCCTCAGGGTGCCCCCTTCAGCCCCAGCATTTT.

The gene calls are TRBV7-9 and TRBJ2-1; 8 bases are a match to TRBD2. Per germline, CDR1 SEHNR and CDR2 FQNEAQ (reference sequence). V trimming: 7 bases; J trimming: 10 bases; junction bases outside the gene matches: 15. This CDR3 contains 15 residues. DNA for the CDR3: TGTGCCAGCACCCCCAGCGGGAGCGGTTATTGGGAGCAGTTCTTC. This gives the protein CASTPSGSGYWEQFF.

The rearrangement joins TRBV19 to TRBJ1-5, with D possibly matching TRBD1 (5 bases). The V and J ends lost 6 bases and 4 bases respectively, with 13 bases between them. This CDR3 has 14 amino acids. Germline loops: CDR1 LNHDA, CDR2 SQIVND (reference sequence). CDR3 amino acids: CASRFREGNQPQHF. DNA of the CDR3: TGTGCCAGTAGGTTCAGGGAGGGGAATCAGCCCCAGCATTTT.

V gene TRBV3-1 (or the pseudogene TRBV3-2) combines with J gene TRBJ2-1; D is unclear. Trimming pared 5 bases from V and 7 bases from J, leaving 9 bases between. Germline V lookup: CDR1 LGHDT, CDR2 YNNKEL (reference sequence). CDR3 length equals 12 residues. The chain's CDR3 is CASSSNLNEQFF. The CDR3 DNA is TGTGCCAGCAGCTCCAACTTGAATGAGCAGTTCTTC.

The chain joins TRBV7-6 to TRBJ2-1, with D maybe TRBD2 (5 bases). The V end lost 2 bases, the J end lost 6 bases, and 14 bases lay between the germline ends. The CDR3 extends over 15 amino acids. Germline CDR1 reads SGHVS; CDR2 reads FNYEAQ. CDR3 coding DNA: TGTGCCAGCAGCTTAAGGCAAACTGAGGGCAATGAGCAGTTCTTC. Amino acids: CASSLRQTEGNEQFF.

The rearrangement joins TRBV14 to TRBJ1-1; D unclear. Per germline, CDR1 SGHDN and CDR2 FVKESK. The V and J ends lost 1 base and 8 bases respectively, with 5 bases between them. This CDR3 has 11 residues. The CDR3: CASSQGLEAFF. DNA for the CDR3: TGTGCCAGCAGCCAAGGGCTGGAAGCTTTCTTT.

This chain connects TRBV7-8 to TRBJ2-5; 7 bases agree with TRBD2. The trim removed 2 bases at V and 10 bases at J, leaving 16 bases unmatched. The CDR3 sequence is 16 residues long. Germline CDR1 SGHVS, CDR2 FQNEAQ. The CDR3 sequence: CASSLRTSWTRGGQYF. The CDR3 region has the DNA TGTGCCAGCAGCTTAAGGACTAGTTGGACACGGGGTGGCCAGTACTTC.

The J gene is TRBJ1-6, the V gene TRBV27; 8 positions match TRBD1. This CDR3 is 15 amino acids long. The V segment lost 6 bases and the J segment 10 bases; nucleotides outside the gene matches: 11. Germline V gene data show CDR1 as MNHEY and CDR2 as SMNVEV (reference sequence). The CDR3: CASRSTGGAWSPLHF. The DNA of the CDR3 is TGTGCCAGCAGATCAACAGGGGGGGCTTGGTCACCCCTCCACTTT.

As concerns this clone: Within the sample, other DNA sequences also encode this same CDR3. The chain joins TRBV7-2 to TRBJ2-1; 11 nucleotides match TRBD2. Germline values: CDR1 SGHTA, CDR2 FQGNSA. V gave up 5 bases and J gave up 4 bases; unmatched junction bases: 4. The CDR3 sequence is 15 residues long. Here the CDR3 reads CASSLTSGNYNEQFF. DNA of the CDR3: TGTGCCAGCAGCCTGACTAGCGGGAATTACAATGAGCAGTTCTTC.

The CDR3 DNA reads TGCGCCAGCAGCTCCCGGGACAGCAGAACTTACGAGCAGTACTTC. Translated, it gives CASSSRDSRTYEQYF. V usage is TRBV5-1 and J usage is TRBJ2-7; 7 nucleotides align to TRBD1. J gave up 4 bases and V 3 bases, and 10 bases lay outside the gene matches. Germline V gene sequence: CDR1 SGHRS, CDR2 YFSETQ. This CDR3 has 15 amino acids.

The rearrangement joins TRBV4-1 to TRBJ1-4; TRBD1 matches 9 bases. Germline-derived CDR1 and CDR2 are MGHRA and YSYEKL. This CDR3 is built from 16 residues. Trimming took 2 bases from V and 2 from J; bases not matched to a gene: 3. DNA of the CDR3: TGCGCCAGCAGCCAAAGACAGGGGGAGACTAATGAAAAACTGTTTTTT. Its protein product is CASSQRQGETNEKLFF.

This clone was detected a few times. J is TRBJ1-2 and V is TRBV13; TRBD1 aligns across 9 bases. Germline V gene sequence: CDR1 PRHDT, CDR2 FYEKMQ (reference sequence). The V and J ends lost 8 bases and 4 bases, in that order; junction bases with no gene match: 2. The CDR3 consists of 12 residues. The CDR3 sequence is CASETGGYGYTF. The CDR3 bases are TGTGCCAGCGAGACAGGGGGCTATGGCTACACCTTC.

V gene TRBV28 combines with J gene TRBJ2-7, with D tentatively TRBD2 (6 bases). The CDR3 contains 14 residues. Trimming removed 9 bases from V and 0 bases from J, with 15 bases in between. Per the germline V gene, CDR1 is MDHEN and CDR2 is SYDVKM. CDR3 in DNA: TGTGCCAGGACCCCCCCTAGCGTCTCCTACGAGCAGTACTTC. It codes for CARTPPSVSYEQYF. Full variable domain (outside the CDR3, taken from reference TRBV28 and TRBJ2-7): DVKVTQSSRYLVKRTGEKVFLECVQDMDHENMFWYRQDPGLGLRLIYFSYDVKMKEKGDIPEGYSVSREKKERFSLILESASTNQTSMYLCARTPPSVSYEQYFGPGTRLTVT.

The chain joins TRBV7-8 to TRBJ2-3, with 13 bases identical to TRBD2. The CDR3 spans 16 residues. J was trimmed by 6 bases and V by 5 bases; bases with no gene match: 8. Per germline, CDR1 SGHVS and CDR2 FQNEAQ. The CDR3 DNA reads TGTGCCAGCAGCGTTGGGACTAGCGGGAAAGGGGATACGCAGTATTTT. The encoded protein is CASSVGTSGKGDTQYF.

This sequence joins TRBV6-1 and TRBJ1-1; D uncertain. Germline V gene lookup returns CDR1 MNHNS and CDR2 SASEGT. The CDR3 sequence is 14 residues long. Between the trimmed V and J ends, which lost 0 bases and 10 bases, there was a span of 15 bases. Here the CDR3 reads CASSEAFNPRRAFF. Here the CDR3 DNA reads TGTGCCAGCAGTGAAGCGTTCAACCCGCGGCGAGCTTTCTTT.

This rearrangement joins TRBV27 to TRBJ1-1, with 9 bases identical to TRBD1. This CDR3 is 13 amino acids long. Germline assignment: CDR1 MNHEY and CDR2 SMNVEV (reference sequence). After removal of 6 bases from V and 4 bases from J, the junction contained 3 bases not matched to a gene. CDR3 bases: TGTGCCAGCAGGACGACAGGGGGCACTGAAGCTTTCTTT. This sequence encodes CASRTTGGTEAFF.

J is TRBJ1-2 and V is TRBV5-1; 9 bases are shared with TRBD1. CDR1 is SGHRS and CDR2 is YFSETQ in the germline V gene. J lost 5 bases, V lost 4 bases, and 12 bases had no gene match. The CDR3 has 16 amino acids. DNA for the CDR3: TGCGCCAGCAGCGCTGGGACAGGGCGGGCGCTATATGGCTACACCTTC. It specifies CASSAGTGRALYGYTF.

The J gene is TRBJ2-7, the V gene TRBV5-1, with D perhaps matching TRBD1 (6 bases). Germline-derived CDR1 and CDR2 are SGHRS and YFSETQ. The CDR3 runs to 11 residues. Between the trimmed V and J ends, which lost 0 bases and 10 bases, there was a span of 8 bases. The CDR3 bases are TGCGCCAGCAGCTTGGAGGGGGTACAGTACTTC. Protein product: CASSLEGVQYF. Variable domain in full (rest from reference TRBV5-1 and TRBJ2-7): KAGVTQTPRYLIKTRGQQVTLSCSPISGHRSVSWYQQTPGQGLQFLFEYFSETQRNKGNFPGRFSGRQFSNSRSEMNVSTLELGDSALYLCASSLEGVQYFGPGTRLTVT.

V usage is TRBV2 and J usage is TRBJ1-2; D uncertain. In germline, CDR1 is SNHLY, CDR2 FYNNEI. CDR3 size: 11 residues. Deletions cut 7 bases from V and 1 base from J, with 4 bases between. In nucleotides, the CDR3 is TGTGCCAGCACGGTTAACTATGGCTACACCTTC. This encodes CASTVNYGYTF.

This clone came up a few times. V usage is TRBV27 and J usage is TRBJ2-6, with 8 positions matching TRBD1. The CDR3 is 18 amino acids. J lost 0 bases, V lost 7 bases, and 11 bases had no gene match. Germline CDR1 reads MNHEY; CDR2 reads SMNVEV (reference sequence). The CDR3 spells CASMRTGTGTSGANVLTF. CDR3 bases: TGTGCCAGCATGAGAACCGGGACAGGTACCTCTGGGGCCAACGTCCTGACTTTC. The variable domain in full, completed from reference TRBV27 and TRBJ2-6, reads EAQVTQNPRYLITVTGKKLTVTCSQNMNHEYMSWYRQDPGLGLRQIYYSMNVEVTDKGDVPEGYKVSRKEKRNFPLILESPSPNQTSLYFCASMRTGTGTSGANVLTFGAGSRLTVL.